The source of this T cell receptor beta chain is a study of cytotoxic CD8 clonotypes in ibrutinib-treated CLL. General study findings and limits: Collection times varied between progressing and sustained-remission patients. The clonality rise at ibrutinib response reflected private clonotype expansion.

CDR3 length: 14 amino acids. The V gene's germline CDR1 is SGHRS and CDR2 YFSETQ. V trimming: 0 bases; J trimming: 7 bases; junction bases outside the gene matches: 6. Note on this clone: Its antigen is as yet unknown.

Some clones are missing from TCRdb's copy, which holds only in-frame ones; the method was immunoSEQ multiplex PCR. The data hold under 200,000 clones, with about four fifths observed a single time. Roughly 1.8 micrograms of genomic DNA (from cryopreserved PBMCs) were used for TCR beta libraries. The source is a human donor with chronic lymphocytic leukemia. The source was PBMCs, collected after 12 months of ibrutinib treatment. The genes are TRBV5-1 and TRBJ2-5; 7 bases fit TRBD2. CDR3 nucleotide sequence: TGCGCCAGCAGCTTGGGGGACTATGAAGGGACCCAGTACTTC. Translation: CASSLGDYEGTQYF.